This is a list of T cell receptor beta chains from one sample in a study of control samples from healthy donors and cancer patients. The assay was immunoSEQ multiplex PCR, and TCRdb's table has in-frame clones only and misses some. The table includes tens of thousands of clones, around 78% detected once. The sequencing input was blood. The receptors come from a man in his fifties or sixties in good health. Each CDR3 is given with its conserved first and last residue. The D gene is left open where the match is weak. Clone size is given for some rows only: seen once, a few or many times, or a class if the clone is expanded.

j_call v_call d_call clone_size cdr3_nt cdr3_aa
TRBJ1-4 TRBV28 TRBD1 once TGTGCCAGCTCCTCCCCCGCAGGGGCCTCAGGGGGAAAACTGTTTTTT CASSSPAGASGGKLFF
TRBJ1-1 TRBV20-1 NA NA TGCAGTGCTAGTGGGCAGATCGGGAACAATCGACGGGCTTTCTTT CSASGQIGNNRRAFF
TRBJ2-7 TRBV6-5 NA NA TGTGCCAGCAGAGCGTATTCAGGATTCTACGAGCAGTACTTC CASRAYSGFYEQYF
TRBJ1-2 TRBV30 TRBD1 NA TGTGCCTGGAGTGGGGGCAGGGGGCGTCCCTATGGCTACACCTTC CAWSGGRGRPYGYTF
TRBJ2-5 TRBV18 TRBD2 NA TGTGCCAGCTCACCACTCGTGGGAGGGCCGCGGGAGACCCAGTACTTC CASSPLVGGPRETQYF
TRBJ2-4 TRBV30 NA NA TGTGCCTTTCGACCTGGGACTGCCCTAGCCAAAAACATTCAGTACTTC CAFRPGTALAKNIQYF
TRBJ1-2 TRBV19 NA few TGTGCCAGTAGTGCCACTGTGGGCTATGGCTACACCTTC CASSATVGYGYTF
TRBJ2-7 TRBV18 NA NA TGTGCCAGCTCACCAAAACAGCTCGGTCACGAGCAGTACTTC CASSPKQLGHEQYF
TRBJ1-5 TRBV4-2 NA few TGTGCCAGCAGCCAGGGTCCTGACAGGAGCAATCAGCCCCAGCATTTT CASSQGPDRSNQPQHF
TRBJ2-1 TRBV5-3 NA NA TGTGCCAGAAGCTTGAGACAGGGGCTGGGGAGGGGTGAGCAGTTCTTC CARSLRQGLGRGEQFF
TRBJ2-2 TRBV18 NA NA TGTGCCAGCTCACCCTCCGGAGGCTCGAGCACCGGGGAGCTGTTTTTT CASSPSGGSSTGELFF
TRBJ1-2 TRBV28 NA few TGTGCCAGCAGCCATAACGACCAGGTTACGGCGGGCTACACCTTC CASSHNDQVTAGYTF
TRBJ2-3 TRBV7-2 TRBD1 NA TGTGCCAGCAGGCCGGGACAGGGAGATACGCAGTATTTT CASRPGQGDTQYF
TRBJ2-2 TRBV19 NA few TGTGCCAGTAGTACGCGACAGGGGGAGCTGTTTTTT CASSTRQGELFF
TRBJ1-2 TRBV7-9 NA NA TGTGCCAGCAGCTTAGTATACACATATGGCTACACCTTC CASSLVYTYGYTF